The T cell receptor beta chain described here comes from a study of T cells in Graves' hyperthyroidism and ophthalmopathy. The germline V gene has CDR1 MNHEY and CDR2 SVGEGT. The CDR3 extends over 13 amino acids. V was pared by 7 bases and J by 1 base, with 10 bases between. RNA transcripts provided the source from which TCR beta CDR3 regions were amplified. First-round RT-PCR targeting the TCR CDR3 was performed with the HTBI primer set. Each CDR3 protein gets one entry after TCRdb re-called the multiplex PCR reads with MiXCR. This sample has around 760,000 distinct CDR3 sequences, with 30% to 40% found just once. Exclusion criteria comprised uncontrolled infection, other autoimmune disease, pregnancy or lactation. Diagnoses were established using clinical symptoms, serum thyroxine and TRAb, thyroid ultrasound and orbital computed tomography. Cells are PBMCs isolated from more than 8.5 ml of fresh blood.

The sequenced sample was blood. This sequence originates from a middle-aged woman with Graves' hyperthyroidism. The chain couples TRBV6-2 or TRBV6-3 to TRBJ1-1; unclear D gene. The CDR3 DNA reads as TGTGCCAGCACCGAAGGGTGGAACACTGAAGCTTTCTTT. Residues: CASTEGWNTEAFF.